Listed below are T cell receptor beta chains from one sample, sequenced in a study of blood T cell repertoires in COVID-19. Clones were sequenced by immunoSEQ multiplex PCR, and TCRdb holds only the in-frame ones, with some missing. The repertoire consists of some 150,000 clones, with around four fifths occurring once and the leading ten covering more than 14%. What was sequenced was peripheral blood. Every receptor here comes from a woman aged 65 to 85 with COVID-19, enrolled during active disease. Both conserved end residues are trimmed from each CDR3. The size field is filled for only some rows; it gives once, few, many or a size class.

abundance: NA
j_gene: TRBJ1-1
v_gene: TRBV10-3
CDR3aa: ASLRDRDSTEAF

abundance: NA
j_gene: TRBJ2-7
v_gene: TRBV5-6
CDR3aa: ASSIRSSGRVGEQY

abundance: NA
j_gene: TRBJ2-1
v_gene: TRBV7-2
CDR3aa: ASSKTGGPSYNEQF

abundance: NA
j_gene: TRBJ1-3
v_gene: TRBV7-9
CDR3aa: ASRPDLPDREGNTIY

abundance: NA
j_gene: TRBJ1-2
v_gene: TRBV6-5
CDR3aa: ASSYSGGNYGYT

abundance: NA
j_gene: TRBJ2-1
v_gene: TRBV5-5
CDR3aa: ASTSGRATVSNEQF

abundance: NA
j_gene: TRBJ1-1
v_gene: TRBV5-6
CDR3aa: ASSLRLGLNTEAF

abundance: NA
j_gene: TRBJ2-1
v_gene: TRBV7-9
CDR3aa: ASSSILGKSYNEQF

abundance: NA
j_gene: TRBJ2-1
v_gene: TRBV5-1
CDR3aa: ASSLRERSYNEQF

abundance: NA
j_gene: TRBJ1-1
v_gene: TRBV5-5
CDR3aa: ASSLRGNVMNTEAF

abundance: NA
j_gene: TRBJ1-1
v_gene: TRBV30
CDR3aa: AWSRGQPGGNTEAF

abundance: NA
j_gene: TRBJ1-1
v_gene: TRBV15
CDR3aa: ATSRAVQQVEAF

abundance: NA
j_gene: TRBJ2-6
v_gene: TRBV9
CDR3aa: ASSGIAGGAGANVLT

abundance: NA
j_gene: TRBJ1-2
v_gene: TRBV30
CDR3aa: AWSHRGTYGYT

abundance: NA
j_gene: TRBJ2-1
v_gene: TRBV2
CDR3aa: ASNAGGRNEQF

abundance: few
j_gene: TRBJ1-6
v_gene: TRBV28
CDR3aa: ASSGTTNSPLH

abundance: few
j_gene: TRBJ1-2
v_gene: TRBV7-8
CDR3aa: ASSSTPQAGGYT

abundance: NA
j_gene: TRBJ2-2
v_gene: TRBV6-1
CDR3aa: ASSEATGETGELF

abundance: NA
j_gene: TRBJ1-2
v_gene: TRBV10-3
CDR3aa: AISESGGARSGYT

abundance: NA
j_gene: TRBJ2-7
v_gene: TRBV27
CDR3aa: ASSLSGAYEQY

abundance: NA
j_gene: TRBJ1-4
v_gene: TRBV5-6
CDR3aa: ASRRGQGKKLF

abundance: NA
j_gene: TRBJ1-4
v_gene: TRBV15
CDR3aa: ATSRGATNEKLF

abundance: NA
j_gene: TRBJ1-2
v_gene: TRBV6-5
CDR3aa: ASSSGSYGYT

abundance: NA
j_gene: TRBJ1-5
v_gene: TRBV19
CDR3aa: ASTFTGIRSNQPQH

abundance: NA
j_gene: TRBJ1-4
v_gene: TRBV28
CDR3aa: ASSYTGRDEKLF

abundance: few
j_gene: TRBJ2-3
v_gene: TRBV18
CDR3aa: ASSPGRTDSSTDTQY

abundance: NA
j_gene: TRBJ1-1
v_gene: TRBV5-1
CDR3aa: ASSLQGSGKTF

abundance: NA
j_gene: TRBJ2-2
v_gene: TRBV9
CDR3aa: ASSVESGTGELF

abundance: NA
j_gene: TRBJ2-1
v_gene: TRBV28
CDR3aa: ASTSGYNEQF

abundance: NA
j_gene: TRBJ2-5
v_gene: TRBV5-1
CDR3aa: ASSRGQPQETQY

abundance: once
j_gene: TRBJ1-2
v_gene: TRBV6-5
CDR3aa: ASSYSRGAVLHT

abundance: once
j_gene: TRBJ1-4
v_gene: TRBV5-1
CDR3aa: ASSLEPPVTNEKLF

abundance: NA
j_gene: TRBJ2-1
v_gene: TRBV2
CDR3aa: ASSGGGGQRYNEQF

abundance: NA
j_gene: TRBJ2-4
v_gene: TRBV2
CDR3aa: ASSEEALAKNIQY

abundance: NA
j_gene: TRBJ1-2
v_gene: TRBV19
CDR3aa: ASSIGGIYGYT

abundance: NA
j_gene: TRBJ2-5
v_gene: TRBV7-6
CDR3aa: ASSETWKSGETQY

abundance: NA
j_gene: TRBJ1-6
v_gene: TRBV12-3/TRBV12-4
CDR3aa: ASSLTTDATLH

abundance: NA
j_gene: TRBJ1-1
v_gene: TRBV15
CDR3aa: ATSRDSPGTPGEAF

abundance: NA
j_gene: TRBJ1-5
v_gene: TRBV29-1
CDR3aa: SVVQGYSNQPQH

abundance: few
j_gene: TRBJ1-5
v_gene: TRBV27
CDR3aa: ASSLSREREPQH

abundance: NA
j_gene: TRBJ2-2
v_gene: TRBV28
CDR3aa: ASSLEALGGTGELF

abundance: NA
j_gene: TRBJ2-3
v_gene: TRBV5-1
CDR3aa: ASRNAIYVTDTQY

abundance: NA
j_gene: TRBJ1-5
v_gene: TRBV19
CDR3aa: ASSGGGTNQPQH

abundance: NA
j_gene: TRBJ1-1
v_gene: TRBV5-5
CDR3aa: ASSPLQQVFETEAF